Described below is a single TCR beta chain sequence and its context. The antigen is unknown. The data were taken from a study of shared clonotypes between healthy human individuals. Overall study results and limits: Relative to memory subsets, naive subsets generally showed larger estimated richness.

The donors, healthy adults who were HIV-negative, had experienced no recent acute infections or vaccinations. V was clipped by 5 bases and J by 3 bases; unmatched bases: 6. The CDR3 totals 14 residues. Per the germline V gene, CDR1 is MNHEY and CDR2 is SVGAGI. The data were produced by immunoSEQ multiplex PCR, yet TCRdb's version contains in-frame clones alone and is incomplete. This sample has 2 million to 3 million clones, with 80% to 95% found just once. The clonotype comes from a man aged 18 to 29 in good health. Some clones in this sample may be carry-over from other donors' samples. Sample: naive CD4+ T cells from PBMCs. The sample's subset: CD45RA+ positively selected. The V and J genes are TRBV6-5 and TRBJ2-7, with 8 bases lining up with TRBD2. The CDR3 region is CASSRQAGVYEQYF. The CDR3 DNA follows: TGTGCCAGCAGTCGACAAGCGGGAGTCTACGAGCAGTACTTC.